This TCR beta chain was sequenced in a study of blood T cell repertoires in COVID-19. Whole-study context: Some COVID-19 samples were acute and others convalescent; all came from the United States, Italy and Spain.

The length of the CDR3 is 13 residues. The ends were cut back, 1 base at V and 8 bases at J, with 12 bases in the middle. CDR1 SGHDT and CDR2 YYEEEE come from the germline V gene. The method was immunoSEQ multiplex PCR; TCRdb's version includes in-frame clones alone and lacks a portion of them. The profile shows fewer than 700,000 clones, roughly nine tenths of them singletons. Sequencing was performed on peripheral blood. This sequence joins TRBV5-6 and TRBJ1-2; D uncertain. The source of this sequence is a woman between 50 and 59 years old with COVID-19, enrolled during active disease. The CDR3 nucleotides are TGTGCCAGCAGCTTGAACGGGGTCCGAGGCTACACCTTC. Translating it yields CASSLNGVRGYTF.